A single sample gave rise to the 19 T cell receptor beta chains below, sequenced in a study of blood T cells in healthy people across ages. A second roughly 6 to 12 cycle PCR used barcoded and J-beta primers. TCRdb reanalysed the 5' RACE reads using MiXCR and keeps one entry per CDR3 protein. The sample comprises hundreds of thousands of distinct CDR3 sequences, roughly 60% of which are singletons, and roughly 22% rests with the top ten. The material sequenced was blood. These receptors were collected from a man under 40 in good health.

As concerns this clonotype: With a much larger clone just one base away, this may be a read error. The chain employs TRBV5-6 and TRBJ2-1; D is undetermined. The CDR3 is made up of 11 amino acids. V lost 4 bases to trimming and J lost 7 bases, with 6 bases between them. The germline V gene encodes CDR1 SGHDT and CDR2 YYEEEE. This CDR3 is CASSRMNEQFF. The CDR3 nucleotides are TGTGCCAGCAGCCGGATGAATGAGCAGTTCTTC. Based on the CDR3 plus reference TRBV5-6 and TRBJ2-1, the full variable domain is DAGVTQSPTHLIKTRGQQVTLRCSPKSGHDTVSWYQQALGQGPQFIFQYYEEEERQRGNFPDRFSGHQFPNYSSELNVNALLLGDSALYLCASSRMNEQFFGPGTRLTVL.

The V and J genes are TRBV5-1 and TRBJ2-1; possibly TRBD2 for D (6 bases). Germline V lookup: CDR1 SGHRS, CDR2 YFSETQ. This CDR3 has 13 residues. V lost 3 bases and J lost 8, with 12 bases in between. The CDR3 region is CASSYIGGDEQFF. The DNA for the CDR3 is TGCGCCAGCAGCTATATCGGGGGTGATGAGCAGTTCTTC.

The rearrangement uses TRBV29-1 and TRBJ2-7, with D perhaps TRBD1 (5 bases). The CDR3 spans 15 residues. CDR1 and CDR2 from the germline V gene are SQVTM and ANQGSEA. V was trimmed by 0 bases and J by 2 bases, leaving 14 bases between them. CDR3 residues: CSVEDPQGSTYEQYF. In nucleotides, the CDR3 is TGCAGCGTTGAAGATCCGCAGGGATCGACCTACGAGCAGTACTTC.

The CDR3 is CASSQGAITDTQYF. The CDR3 coding sequence is TGTGCCAGCAGCCAGGGGGCCATCACAGATACGCAGTATTTT. The chain uses TRBV14 and TRBJ2-3; perhaps TRBD1 as D (6 bases). The V gene's germline CDR1 is SGHDN and CDR2 FVKESK. Trimming shortened V by 3 bases and J by 2 bases, and 9 bases separated the two germline ends. The CDR3 has 14 residues.

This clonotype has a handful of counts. In DNA, the CDR3 is TGCAGCGTTGCGGCCGGGGATAACTATGGCTACACCTTC. Protein product: CSVAAGDNYGYTF. The chain recombines TRBV29-1 with TRBJ1-2; unclear D gene. Germline values: CDR1 SQVTM, CDR2 ANQGSEA. V was cut by 4 bases and J by 1 base, with 10 bases left in between. This CDR3 region has 13 residues.

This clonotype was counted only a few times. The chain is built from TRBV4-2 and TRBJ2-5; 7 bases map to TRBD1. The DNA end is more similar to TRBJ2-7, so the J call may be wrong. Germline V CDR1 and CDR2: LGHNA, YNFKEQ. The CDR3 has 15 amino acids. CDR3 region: CASSPQGEIRCEQYF. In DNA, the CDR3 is TGTGCCAGCAGCCCCCAGGGGGAAATCCGCTGCGAGCAGTACTTC.

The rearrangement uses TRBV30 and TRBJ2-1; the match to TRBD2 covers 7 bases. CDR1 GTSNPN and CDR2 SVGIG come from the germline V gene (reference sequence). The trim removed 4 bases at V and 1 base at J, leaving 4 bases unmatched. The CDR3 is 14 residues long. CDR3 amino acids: CAWTVGGSYNEQFF. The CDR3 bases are TGTGCCTGGACCGTCGGGGGGTCCTACAATGAGCAGTTCTTC.

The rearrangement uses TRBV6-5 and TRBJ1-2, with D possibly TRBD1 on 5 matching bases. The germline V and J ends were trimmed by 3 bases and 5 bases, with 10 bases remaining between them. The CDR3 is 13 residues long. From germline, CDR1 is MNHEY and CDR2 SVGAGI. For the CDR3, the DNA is TGTGCCAGCAGTTATAATGAGGGGTATGGCTACACCTTC. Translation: CASSYNEGYGYTF.

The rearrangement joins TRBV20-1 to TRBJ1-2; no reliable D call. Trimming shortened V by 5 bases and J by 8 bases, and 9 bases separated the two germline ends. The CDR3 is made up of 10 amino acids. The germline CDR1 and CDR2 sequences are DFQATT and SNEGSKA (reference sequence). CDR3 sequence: CSAPFEGYTF. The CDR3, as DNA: TGCAGTGCTCCTTTCGAGGGCTACACCTTC.

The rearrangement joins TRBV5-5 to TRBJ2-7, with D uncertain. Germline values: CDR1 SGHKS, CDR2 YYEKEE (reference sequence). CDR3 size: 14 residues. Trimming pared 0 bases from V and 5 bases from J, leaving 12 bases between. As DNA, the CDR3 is TGTGCCAGCAGCTTGGGGGCCACGGTCGACGAGCAGTACTTC. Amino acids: CASSLGATVDEQYF.

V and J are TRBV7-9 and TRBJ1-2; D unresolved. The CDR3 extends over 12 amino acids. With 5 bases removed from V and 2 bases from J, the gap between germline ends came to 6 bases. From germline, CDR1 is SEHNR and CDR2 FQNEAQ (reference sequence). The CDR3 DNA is TGTGCCAGCAGCGCGGCAAACTATGGCTACACCTTC. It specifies CASSAANYGYTF.

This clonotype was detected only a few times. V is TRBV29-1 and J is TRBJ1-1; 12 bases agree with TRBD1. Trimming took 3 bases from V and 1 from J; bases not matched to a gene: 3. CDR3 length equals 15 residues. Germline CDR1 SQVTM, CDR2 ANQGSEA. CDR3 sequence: CSVDGDRGPNTEAFF. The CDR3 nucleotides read TGCAGCGTTGATGGGGACAGGGGGCCGAACACTGAAGCTTTCTTT.

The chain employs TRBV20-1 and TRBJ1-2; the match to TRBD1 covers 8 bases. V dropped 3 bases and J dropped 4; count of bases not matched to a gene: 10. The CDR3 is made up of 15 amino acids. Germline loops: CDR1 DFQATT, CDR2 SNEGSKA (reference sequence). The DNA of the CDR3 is TGCAGTGCTAGGGCGGACAGGGCCAAAGGCTATGGCTACACCTTC. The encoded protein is CSARADRAKGYGYTF.

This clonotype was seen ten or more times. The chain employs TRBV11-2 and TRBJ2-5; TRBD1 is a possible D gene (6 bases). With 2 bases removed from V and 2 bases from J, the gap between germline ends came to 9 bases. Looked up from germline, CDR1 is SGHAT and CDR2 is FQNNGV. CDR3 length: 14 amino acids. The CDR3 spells CASSLSGQQETQYF. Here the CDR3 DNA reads TGTGCCAGCAGCTTATCGGGACAACAAGAGACCCAGTACTTC.

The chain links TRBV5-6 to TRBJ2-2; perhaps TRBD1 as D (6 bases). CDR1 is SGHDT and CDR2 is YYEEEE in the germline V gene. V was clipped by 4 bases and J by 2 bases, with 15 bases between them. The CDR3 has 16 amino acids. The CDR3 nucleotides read TGTGCCAGCAGCGAGGACAGAAGGACAAACACCGGGGAGCTGTTTTTT. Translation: CASSEDRRTNTGELFF.

CDR3 amino acids: CASSARLRQETQYF. DNA of the CDR3: TGTGCCAGCAGTGCCCGACTGCGCCAAGAGACCCAGTACTTC. The J gene is TRBJ2-5, the V gene TRBV6-1; no clear D. CDR3 length: 14 residues. Germline loops: CDR1 MNHNS, CDR2 SASEGT. With 4 bases removed from V and 1 base from J, the gap between germline ends came to 10 bases.

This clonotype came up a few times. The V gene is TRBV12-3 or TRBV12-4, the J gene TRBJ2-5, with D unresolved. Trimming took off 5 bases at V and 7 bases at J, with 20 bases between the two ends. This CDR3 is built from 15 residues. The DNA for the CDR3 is TGTGCCAGCAGTCACCGGACCGAAGCCTGGCTGACCCAGTACTTC. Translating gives CASSHRTEAWLTQYF.

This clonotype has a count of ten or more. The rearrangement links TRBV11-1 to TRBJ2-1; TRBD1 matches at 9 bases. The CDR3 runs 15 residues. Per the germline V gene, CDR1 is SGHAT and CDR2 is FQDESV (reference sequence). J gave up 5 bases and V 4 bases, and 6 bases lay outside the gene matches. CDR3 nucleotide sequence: TGTGCCAGCAGCTCCCGGGACAGGGCTCACAATGAGCAGTTCTTC. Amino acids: CASSSRDRAHNEQFF.

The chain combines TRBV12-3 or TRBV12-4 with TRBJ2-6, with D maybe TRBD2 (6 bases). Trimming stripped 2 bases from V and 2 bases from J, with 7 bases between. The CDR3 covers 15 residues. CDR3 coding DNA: TGTGCCAGCAGTTTATCGGGGGCTGGGGCCAACGTCCTGACTTTC. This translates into CASSLSGAGANVLTF.